This T cell receptor (beta chain) is from a study of blood T cells in healthy people across ages (dated by TCRdb to the mid-2010s). About the investigation overall: In model experiments, template switching captured roughly one uniquely barcoded TCR beta cDNA molecule for every two T cells. Using deep sequencing normalized with unique cDNA molecular identifiers, the study measured how TCR beta repertoire diversity changes with age. Two additional independent replicas of 1 million unique cDNA reads from the same blood draw were analyzed for two donors (one aged 18 to 30 and one aged 80 or older). The donors were divided into four age groups: young (average around 16 years), middle-aged (about 39), aged (about 56) and long-lived (about 79). Donors of different ages were randomly distributed across sequencing lanes to avoid experimental bias.

Sequences SGHNT (CDR1) and YYREEE (CDR2) are obtained from the germline V gene (reference sequence). V is shortened by 3 bases, J by 7 bases, and the region joining them spans 17 bases. The CDR3 sequence holds 15 residues, the cysteine and phenylalanine included. Left in the record is the CDR3 DNA by itself, 45 bases read in frame from the first base. Systemically healthy Caucasian individuals from Russia, some 36 in total and aged about 6 to 95 years, were included as donors. Around 10 milliliters of peripheral blood were drawn from each donor into EDTA-treated Vacutainer tubes. Ficoll-Paque density-gradient centrifugation was used to isolate PBMCs, with at least 7 million per sample. Total RNA, at least 5 micrograms per sample, was extracted from PBMCs with Trizol reagent. The percentages of naive CD45RAhigh/CD27high T cells were determined by flow cytometry on a PBMC aliquot from every donor. A note on this clonotype: Its antigen remains undetermined. No much larger clonotype is one base removed from it; base qualities were not supplied.

General study outcomes and caveats: The CMV infection status of donors was not known, potentially confounding age-related changes in expanded clonotypes. The long-lived group showed more naive CD4+ T cells, fewer expanded clones and increased TCR diversity than the aged group, suggesting age selection. A strong correlation was found between observed TCR beta diversity and the percentage of naive T cells measured by flow cytometry. As age increased, observed TCR beta diversity per million T cells dropped in a roughly linear way, and a significant reduction was already evident by age 40. Conclusive comparison of naive and antigen-experienced compartments was prevented by the profiling of bulk unsorted PBMCs. Estimates of total diversity from one million sequenced T cells were regarded as lower bounds and underestimates.

Library preparation employed 5' RACE. The listed sequencing device is Illumina HiSeq 2500. The second PCR ran for about 6 to 11 cycles and used a J-beta primer mix along with a sample-barcoded 5' primer. A unique molecular identifier was introduced onto each TCR beta cDNA molecule by a template-switch 5' adaptor carrying 12 random nucleotides. Each sample yielded at least 2.5 million CDR3-containing paired-end reads. All of the RNA was converted into first-strand cDNA using the Mint cDNA synthesis kit, with a TRBC-specific oligonucleotide serving as the primer. After uracil-DNA glycosylase treatment, a first 18-cycle PCR used universal primers M1SS and BC2_uni_R on all cDNA. The paper's data handling went like this. For normalization, 1 million high-quality reads, each with a distinct molecular identifier, were randomly selected from each sample. Reads sharing molecular identifiers were discarded rather than binned into consensus sequences. MiTCR, run with a Q25 quality threshold and the strictest error-elimination algorithm, handled CDR3 identification, clonotype clustering and error correction. A nonparametric unseen species model using Euler transformation provided a lower-bound estimate of total TCR beta diversity. TCRdb reworked the public reads: Q25 trimming with fastp, MiXCR clone assembly, productive beta chains retained. Rows are combined by CDR3 protein, so each entry shows the most common genes and DNA. What appears here as the V and J calls and clone size reflects TCRdb's work, not the paper's. The sample records more than 550,000 distinct CDR3 sequences, about 20% of which are singletons. Roughly 22% of the sample rests with the top ten.

The source material was blood. Recombination connected TRBV5-4 to TRBJ1-3; tentative D gene TRBD1, with 6 bases matching. The receptor was derived from an older man in good health. At the DNA level, the sequence is TGTGCCAGCAGCTCCGGGGGCCTATCGAGCAACACCATATATTTT. Its protein reads: CASSSGGLSSNTIYF.